This T cell receptor beta chain came from a study of blood T cell repertoires in COVID-19. Sequencing was performed with immunoSEQ multiplex PCR; in TCRdb, only in-frame clones are kept and a portion is missing. Of about 170,000 clones in the sample, roughly 93% were seen once. Input material: peripheral blood. The source of this sequence is a man aged 18 to 30 with COVID-19, enrolled during active disease.

The CDR3 reads CASRGGGTNSPLHF. Written as DNA, the CDR3 is TGTGCCAGCAGGGGCGGGGGAACTAATTCACCCCTCCACTTT. The rearrangement joins TRBV28 to TRBJ1-6; a possible D gene is TRBD1 (5 bases). The CDR3 extends over 14 amino acids. The V and J ends lost 6 bases and 6 bases respectively, with 12 bases between them. Germline V gene data show CDR1 as MDHEN and CDR2 as SYDVKM.